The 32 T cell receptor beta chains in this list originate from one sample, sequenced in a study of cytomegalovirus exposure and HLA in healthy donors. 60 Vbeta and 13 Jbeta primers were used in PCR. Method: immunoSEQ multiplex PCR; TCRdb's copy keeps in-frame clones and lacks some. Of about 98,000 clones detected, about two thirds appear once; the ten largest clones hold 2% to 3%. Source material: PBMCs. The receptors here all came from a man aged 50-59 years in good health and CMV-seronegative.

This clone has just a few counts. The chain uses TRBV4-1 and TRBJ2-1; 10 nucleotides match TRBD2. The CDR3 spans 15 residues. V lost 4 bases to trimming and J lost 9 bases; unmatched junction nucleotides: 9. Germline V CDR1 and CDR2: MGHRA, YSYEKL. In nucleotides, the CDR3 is TGCGCCAGCAGCCCCCCGGGAGCGGGGGGGCGTGAGCAGTTCTTC. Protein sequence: CASSPPGAGGREQFF.

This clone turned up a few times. The CDR3 sequence: CASKSWDSRLRENTEAFF. The CDR3, as DNA: TGTGCCAGCAAGTCGTGGGACAGCCGTTTGAGAGAGAACACTGAAGCTTTCTTT. This chain uses TRBV27 with TRBJ1-1, with 7 bases lining up with TRBD1. The trim removed 7 bases at V and 1 base at J, leaving 18 bases unmatched. Germline lookup yields CDR1 MNHEY and CDR2 SMNVEV (reference sequence). This CDR3 has 18 amino acids.

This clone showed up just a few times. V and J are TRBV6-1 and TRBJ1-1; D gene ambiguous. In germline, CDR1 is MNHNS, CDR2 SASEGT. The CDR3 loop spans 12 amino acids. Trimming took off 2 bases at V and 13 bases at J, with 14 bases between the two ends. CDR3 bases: TGTGCCAGCAGTGAAAATTTGGAGTTAGTTTTCTTT. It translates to CASSENLELVFF.

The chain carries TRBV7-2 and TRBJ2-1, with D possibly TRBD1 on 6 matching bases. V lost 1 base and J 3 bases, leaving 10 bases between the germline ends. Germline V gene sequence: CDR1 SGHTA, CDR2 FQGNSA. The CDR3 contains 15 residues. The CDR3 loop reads CASSLEGHLYNEQFF. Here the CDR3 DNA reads TGTGCCAGCAGCTTAGAGGGACACCTCTACAATGAGCAGTTCTTC.

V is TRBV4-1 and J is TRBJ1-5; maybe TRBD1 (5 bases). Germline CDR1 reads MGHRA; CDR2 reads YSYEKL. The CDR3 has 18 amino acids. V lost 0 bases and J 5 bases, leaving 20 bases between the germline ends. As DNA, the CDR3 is TGCGCCAGCAGCCAAGACCAGACAGAGTGGAGGGCTCATCAGCCCCAGCATTTT. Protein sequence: CASSQDQTEWRAHQPQHF.

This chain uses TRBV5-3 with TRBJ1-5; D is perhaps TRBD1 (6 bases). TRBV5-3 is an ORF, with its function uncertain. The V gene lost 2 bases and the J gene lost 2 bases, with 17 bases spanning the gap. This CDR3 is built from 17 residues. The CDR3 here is CARSLDGGGGGNQPQHF. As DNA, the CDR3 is TGTGCCAGAAGCTTAGATGGGGGCGGGGGAGGCAATCAGCCCCAGCATTTT.

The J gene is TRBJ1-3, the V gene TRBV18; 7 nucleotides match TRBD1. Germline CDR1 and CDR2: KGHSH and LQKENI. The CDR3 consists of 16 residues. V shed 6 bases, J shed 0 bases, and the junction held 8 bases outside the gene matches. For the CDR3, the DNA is TGTGCCAGCTCGCTGGGACAGCTGGGCTCTGGAAACACCATATATTTT. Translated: CASSLGQLGSGNTIYF.

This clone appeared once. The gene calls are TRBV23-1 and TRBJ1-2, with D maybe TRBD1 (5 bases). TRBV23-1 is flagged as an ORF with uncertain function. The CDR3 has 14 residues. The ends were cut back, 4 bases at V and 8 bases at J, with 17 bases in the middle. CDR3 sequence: CASSPGGGGDGYTF. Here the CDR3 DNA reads TGCGCCAGCAGTCCCGGGGGGGGAGGGGACGGCTACACCTTC.

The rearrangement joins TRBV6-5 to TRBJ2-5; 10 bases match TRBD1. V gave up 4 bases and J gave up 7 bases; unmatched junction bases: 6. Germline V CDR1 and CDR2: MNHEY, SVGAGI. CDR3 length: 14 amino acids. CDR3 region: CASSFDRGQGTQYF. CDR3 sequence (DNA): TGTGCCAGCAGTTTTGACAGGGGGCAGGGGACCCAGTACTTC.

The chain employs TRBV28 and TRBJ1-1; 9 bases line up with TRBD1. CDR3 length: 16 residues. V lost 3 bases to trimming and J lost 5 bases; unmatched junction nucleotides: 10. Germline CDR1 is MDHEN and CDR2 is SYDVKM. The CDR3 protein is CASSLLPGQGGTEAFF. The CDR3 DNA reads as TGTGCCAGCAGTTTGTTACCGGGACAGGGAGGGACTGAAGCTTTCTTT.

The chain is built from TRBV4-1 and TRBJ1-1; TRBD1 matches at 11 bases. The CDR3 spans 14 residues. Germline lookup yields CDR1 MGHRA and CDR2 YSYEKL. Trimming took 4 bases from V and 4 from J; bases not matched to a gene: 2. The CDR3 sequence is CASSPGQGATEAFF. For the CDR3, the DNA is TGCGCCAGCAGCCCCGGACAGGGGGCCACTGAAGCTTTCTTT.

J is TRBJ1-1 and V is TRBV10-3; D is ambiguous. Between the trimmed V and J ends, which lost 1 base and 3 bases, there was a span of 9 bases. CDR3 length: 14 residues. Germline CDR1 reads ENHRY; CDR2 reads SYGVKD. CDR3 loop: CAISELMRDTEAFF. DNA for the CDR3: TGTGCCATCAGTGAGTTAATGAGAGACACTGAAGCTTTCTTT.

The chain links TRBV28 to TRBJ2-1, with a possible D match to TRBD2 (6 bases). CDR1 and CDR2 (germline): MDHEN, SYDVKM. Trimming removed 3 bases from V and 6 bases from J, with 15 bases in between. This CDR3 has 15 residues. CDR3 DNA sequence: TGTGCCAGCAGTTTCAGGGCTAGCGTTGTCAATGAGCAGTTCTTC. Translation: CASSFRASVVNEQFF.

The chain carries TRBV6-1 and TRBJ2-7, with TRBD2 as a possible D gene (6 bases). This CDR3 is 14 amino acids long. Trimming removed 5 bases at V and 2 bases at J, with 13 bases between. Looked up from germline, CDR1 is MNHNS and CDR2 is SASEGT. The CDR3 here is CASSTAPGAYEQYF. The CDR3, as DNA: TGTGCCAGCAGTACAGCCCCGGGGGCCTACGAGCAGTACTTC.

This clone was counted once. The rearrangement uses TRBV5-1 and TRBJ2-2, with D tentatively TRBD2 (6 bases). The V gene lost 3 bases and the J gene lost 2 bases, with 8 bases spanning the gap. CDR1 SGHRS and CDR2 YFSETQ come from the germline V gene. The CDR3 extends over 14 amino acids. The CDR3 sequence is CASSSGLNTGELFF. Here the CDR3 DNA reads TGCGCCAGCAGCTCGGGACTTAACACCGGGGAGCTGTTTTTT.

The CDR3 protein is CASSSLRAGANVLTF. The DNA for the CDR3 is TGTGCCAGCAGTTCTCTCAGGGCTGGGGCCAACGTCCTGACTTTC. The chain uses TRBV28 and TRBJ2-6; possible D gene TRBD1, 5 bases. V was trimmed by 4 bases and J by 2 bases, leaving 9 bases between them. CDR1 is MDHEN, CDR2 SYDVKM, per germline. The CDR3 is 15 amino acids.

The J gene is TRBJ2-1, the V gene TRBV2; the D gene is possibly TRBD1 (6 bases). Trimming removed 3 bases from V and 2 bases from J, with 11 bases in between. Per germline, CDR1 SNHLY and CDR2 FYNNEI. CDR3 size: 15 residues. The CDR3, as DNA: TGTGCCAGCAGTGACTACAGGGAACCCTACAATGAGCAGTTCTTC. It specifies CASSDYREPYNEQFF.

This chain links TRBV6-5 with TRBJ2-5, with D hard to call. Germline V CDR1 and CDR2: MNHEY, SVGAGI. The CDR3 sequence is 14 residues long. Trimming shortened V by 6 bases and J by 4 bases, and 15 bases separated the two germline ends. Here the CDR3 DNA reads TGTGCCAGCAGCTTTTCGTCTAATGCAGAGACCCAGTACTTC. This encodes CASSFSSNAETQYF.

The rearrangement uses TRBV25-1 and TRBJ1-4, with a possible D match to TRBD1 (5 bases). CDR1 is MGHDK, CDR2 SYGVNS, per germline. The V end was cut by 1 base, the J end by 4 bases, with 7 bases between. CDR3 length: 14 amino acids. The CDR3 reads CASSESGNNEKLFF. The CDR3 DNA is TGTGCCAGCAGTGAATCAGGGAATAATGAAAAACTGTTTTTT.

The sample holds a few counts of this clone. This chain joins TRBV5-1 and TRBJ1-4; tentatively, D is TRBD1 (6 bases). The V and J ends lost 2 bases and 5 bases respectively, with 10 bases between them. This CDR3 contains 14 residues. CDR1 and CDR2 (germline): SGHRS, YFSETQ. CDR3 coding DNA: TGCGCCAGCAGCTTACAGGGAGACAATGAAAAACTGTTTTTT. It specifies CASSLQGDNEKLFF.

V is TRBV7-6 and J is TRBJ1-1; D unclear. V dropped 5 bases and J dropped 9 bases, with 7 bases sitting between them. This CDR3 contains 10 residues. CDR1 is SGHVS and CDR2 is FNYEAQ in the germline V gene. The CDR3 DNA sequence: TGTGCCAGCAGCGGGGAGAAAGCTTTCTTT. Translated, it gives CASSGEKAFF. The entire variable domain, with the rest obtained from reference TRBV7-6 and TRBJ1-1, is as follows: GAGVSQSPRYKVTKRGQDVALRCDPISGHVSLYWYRQALGQGPEFLTYFNYEAQQDKSGLPNDRFSAERPEGSISTLTIQRTEQRDSAMYRCASSGEKAFFGQGTRLTVV.

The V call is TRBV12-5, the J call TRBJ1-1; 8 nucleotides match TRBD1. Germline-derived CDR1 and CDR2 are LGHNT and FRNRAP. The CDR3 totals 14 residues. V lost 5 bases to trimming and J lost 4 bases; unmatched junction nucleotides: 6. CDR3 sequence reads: CASGPGTGITEAFF. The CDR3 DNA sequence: TGTGCTAGTGGTCCGGGGACAGGCATCACTGAAGCTTTCTTT.

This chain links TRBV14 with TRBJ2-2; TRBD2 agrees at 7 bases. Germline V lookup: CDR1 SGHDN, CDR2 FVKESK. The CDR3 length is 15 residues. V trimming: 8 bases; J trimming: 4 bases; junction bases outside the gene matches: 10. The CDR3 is CASRPAGEGTGELFF. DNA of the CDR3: TGTGCCAGCCGCCCGGCGGGAGAAGGCACCGGGGAGCTGTTTTTT.

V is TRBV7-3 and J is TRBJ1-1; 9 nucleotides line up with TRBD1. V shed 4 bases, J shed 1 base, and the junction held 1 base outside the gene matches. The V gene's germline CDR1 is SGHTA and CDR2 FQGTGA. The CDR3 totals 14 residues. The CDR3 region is CASSSTGGNTEAFF. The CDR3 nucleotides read TGTGCCAGCAGCTCGACAGGGGGGAACACTGAAGCTTTCTTT.

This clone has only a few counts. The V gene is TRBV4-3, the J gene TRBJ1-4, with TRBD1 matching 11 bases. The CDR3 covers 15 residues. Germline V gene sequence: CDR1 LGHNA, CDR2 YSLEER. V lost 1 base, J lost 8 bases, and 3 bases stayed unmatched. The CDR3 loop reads CASSQAGTGGEKLFF. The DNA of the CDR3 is TGCGCCAGCAGCCAAGCCGGGACAGGGGGAGAAAAACTGTTTTTT.

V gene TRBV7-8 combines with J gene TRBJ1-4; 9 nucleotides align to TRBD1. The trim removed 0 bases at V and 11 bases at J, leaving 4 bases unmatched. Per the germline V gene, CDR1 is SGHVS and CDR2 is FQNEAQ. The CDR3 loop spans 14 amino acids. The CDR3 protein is CASSLAGTGRKLFF. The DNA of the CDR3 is TGTGCCAGCAGCTTAGCGGGGACAGGGAGGAAACTGTTTTTT.

For the CDR3, the DNA is TGTGCCAGCAATACGGGACAGCCATACAATGAGCAGTTCTTC. Translating gives CASNTGQPYNEQFF. The V call is TRBV2, the J call TRBJ2-1; the match to TRBD1 covers 7 bases. Germline assignment: CDR1 SNHLY and CDR2 FYNNEI. This CDR3 is built from 14 residues. V shed 7 bases and J 4 bases; nucleotides not matched to a gene: 7.

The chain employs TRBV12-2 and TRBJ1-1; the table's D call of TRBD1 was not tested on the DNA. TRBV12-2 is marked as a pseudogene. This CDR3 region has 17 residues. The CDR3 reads CASRLKKTGGGNTEAFF. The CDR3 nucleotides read TGTGCAAGTCGCTTAAAAAAGACAGGGGGGGGGAACACTGAAGCTTTCTTT.

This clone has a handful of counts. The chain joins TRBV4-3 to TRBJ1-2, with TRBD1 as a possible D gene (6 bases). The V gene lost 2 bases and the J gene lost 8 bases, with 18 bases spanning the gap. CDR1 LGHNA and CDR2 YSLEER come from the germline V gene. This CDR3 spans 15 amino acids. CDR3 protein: CASSQTQGDPGGYTF. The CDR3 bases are TGCGCCAGCAGCCAAACACAGGGAGATCCTGGGGGCTACACCTTC.

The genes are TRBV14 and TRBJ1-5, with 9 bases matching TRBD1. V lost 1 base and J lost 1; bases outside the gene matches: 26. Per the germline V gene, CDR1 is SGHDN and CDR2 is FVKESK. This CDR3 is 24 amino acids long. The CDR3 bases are TGTGCCAGCAGCCAAGGGTCGTTTGCACCAGCTAACCGGGACAGGGAATTGAGCAATCAGCCCCAGCATTTT. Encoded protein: CASSQGSFAPANRDRELSNQPQHF.

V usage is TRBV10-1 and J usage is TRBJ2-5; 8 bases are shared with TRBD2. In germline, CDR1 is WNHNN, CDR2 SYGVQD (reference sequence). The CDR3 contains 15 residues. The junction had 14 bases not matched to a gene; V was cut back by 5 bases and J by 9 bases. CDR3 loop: CASSMVAGPEEAQYF. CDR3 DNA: TGCGCCAGCAGTATGGTAGCGGGGCCGGAGGAGGCCCAGTACTTC.

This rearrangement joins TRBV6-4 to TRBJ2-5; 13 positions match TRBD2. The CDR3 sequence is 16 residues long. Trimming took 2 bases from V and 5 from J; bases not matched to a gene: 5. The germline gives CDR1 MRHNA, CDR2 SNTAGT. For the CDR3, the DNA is TGTGCCAGCAGTGACACTAGCGGGAGGGCCGTCGAGACCCAGTACTTC. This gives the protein CASSDTSGRAVETQYF.